This TCR beta chain was obtained from a study of cytomegalovirus exposure and HLA in healthy donors. Primers included in the PCR were 60 Vbeta and 13 Jbeta primers. Assay used: immunoSEQ multiplex PCR; TCRdb lists only in-frame clones, some missing. The sample shows 60,000 to 80,000 clones, about 78% of them seen only once. Germline V gives CDR1 MDHEN, CDR2 SYDVKM. There are 13 residues in the CDR3. Trimming stripped 5 bases from V and 0 bases from J, with 5 bases between. Concerning this clone itself: What it binds is not known.

Study-wide points: Other equally common chains were less clonally expanded than HLA-associated TCR beta chains, a later analysis showed. For TCR beta chains, V- and J-gene trimming was later linked to a missense DCLRE1C variant. Common viral pathogens seemed, in a later analysis, to connect with several of the most significant clusters.

The rearrangement links TRBV28 to TRBJ2-1; no definite D call. The sequencing sample was made of PBMCs. This TCR derives from a girl under 18 in good health and CMV-seropositive. CDR3 loop: CASSPSSYNEQFF. The CDR3 DNA reads as TGTGCCAGCAGTCCGAGCTCCTACAATGAGCAGTTCTTC.